This TCR beta chain originates from a study of molecular identifiers for immune sequencing clone quantification. Study-level findings and limits: A single cell's spiked Jurkat TCR RNA was reportedly detectable among more than 950,000 naive cells.

CD8+CD4-CCR7+CD45RA+ sorting gave the naive CD8 T cells. This clonotype was seen many times. Antigen: not known. V lost 3 bases and J 0 bases, leaving 10 bases between the germline ends. The V gene's germline CDR1 is MNHEY and CDR2 SMNVEV (reference sequence). The CDR3 is made up of 15 amino acids. With listed TCR primers and previously described methods, bulk TCR libraries were prepared. TCRdb reanalysed the PCR reads using MiXCR and keeps one entry per CDR3 protein. The sample contains 37,000 or so distinct CDR3 sequences, about a quarter of which appear only once. The TCR comes from a human donor in good health. Some libraries in this study had Jurkat cell RNA spiked in. The sequenced sample was naive CD8+ T cells from blood, with Jurkat cell RNA spiked in. As to subset: FACS-sorted CD8+CD4-CCR7+CD45RA+ naive T cells. V and J are TRBV27 and TRBJ2-3, with D unclear. In DNA form, the CDR3 reads TGTGCCAGCAGTTTGGGTGCGCGGAGCACAGATACGCAGTATTTT. This gives the protein CASSLGARSTDTQYF.